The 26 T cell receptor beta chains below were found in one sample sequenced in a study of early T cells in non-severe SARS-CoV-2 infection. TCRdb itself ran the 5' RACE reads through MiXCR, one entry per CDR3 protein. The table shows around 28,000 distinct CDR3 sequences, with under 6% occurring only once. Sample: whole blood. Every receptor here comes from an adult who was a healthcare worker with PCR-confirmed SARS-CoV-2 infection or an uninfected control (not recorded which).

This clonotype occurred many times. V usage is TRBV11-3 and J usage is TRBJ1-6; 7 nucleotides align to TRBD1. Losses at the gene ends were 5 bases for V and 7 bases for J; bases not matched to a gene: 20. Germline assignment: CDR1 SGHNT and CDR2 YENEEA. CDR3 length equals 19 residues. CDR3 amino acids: CASSLRVGQGGLWNSPLHF. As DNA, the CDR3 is TGTGCCAGCAGCCTGAGGGTGGGCCAGGGGGGCTTGTGGAATTCACCCCTCCACTTT.

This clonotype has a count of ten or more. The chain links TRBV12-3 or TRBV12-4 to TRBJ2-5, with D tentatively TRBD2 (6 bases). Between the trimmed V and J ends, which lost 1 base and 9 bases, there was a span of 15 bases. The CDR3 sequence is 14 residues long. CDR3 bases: TGTGCCAGCAGTTTAGTCCGGGGGATGGCGGCCCAGTACTTC. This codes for CASSLVRGMAAQYF.

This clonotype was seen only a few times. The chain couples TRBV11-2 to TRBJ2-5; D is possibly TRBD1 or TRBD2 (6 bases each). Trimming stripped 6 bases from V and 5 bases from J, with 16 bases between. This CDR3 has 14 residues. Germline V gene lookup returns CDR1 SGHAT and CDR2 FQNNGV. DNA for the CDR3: TGTGCCAGCAGTAGAGGAGGGGGGCCTGAGACCCAGTACTTC. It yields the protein CASSRGGGPETQYF.

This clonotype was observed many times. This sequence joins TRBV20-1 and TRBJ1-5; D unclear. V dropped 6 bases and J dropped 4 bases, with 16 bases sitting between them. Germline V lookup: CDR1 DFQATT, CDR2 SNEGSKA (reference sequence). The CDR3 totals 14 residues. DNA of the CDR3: TGCAGTGCGAGTCCCTCCCGAGGTAATCAGCCCCAGCATTTT. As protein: CSASPSRGNQPQHF.

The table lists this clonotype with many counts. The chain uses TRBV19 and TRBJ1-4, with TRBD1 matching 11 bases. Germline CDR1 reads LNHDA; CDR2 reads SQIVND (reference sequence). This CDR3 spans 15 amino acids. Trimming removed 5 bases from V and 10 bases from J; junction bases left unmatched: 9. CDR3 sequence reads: CASSSSGQGGRKLFF. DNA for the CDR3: TGTGCCAGTAGTTCCTCGGGACAGGGGGGAAGAAAACTGTTTTTT.

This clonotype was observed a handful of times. The CDR3 region is CATSDLGTSGRGYEQFF. Written as DNA, the CDR3 is TGTGCCACCAGTGACCTCGGGACTAGCGGGAGAGGGTATGAGCAGTTCTTC. The J gene is TRBJ2-1, the V gene TRBV24-1; 14 bases are a match to TRBD2. The CDR3 totals 17 residues. From germline, CDR1 is KGHDR and CDR2 SFDVKD. Trimming removed 4 bases from V and 8 bases from J; junction bases left unmatched: 9.

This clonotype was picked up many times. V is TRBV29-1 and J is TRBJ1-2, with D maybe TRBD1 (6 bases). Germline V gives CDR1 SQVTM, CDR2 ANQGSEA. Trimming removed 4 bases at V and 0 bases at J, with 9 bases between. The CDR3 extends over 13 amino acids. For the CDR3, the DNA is TGCAGCGTTGCCAGGGGAGCTAACTATGGCTACACCTTC. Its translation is CSVARGANYGYTF.

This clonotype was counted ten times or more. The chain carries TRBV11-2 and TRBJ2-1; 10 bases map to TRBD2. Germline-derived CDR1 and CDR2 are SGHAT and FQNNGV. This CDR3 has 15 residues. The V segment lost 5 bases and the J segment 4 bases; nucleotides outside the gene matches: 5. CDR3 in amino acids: CASSKGLAEYNEQFF. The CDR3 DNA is TGTGCCAGCAGCAAAGGACTAGCGGAGTACAATGAGCAGTTCTTC.

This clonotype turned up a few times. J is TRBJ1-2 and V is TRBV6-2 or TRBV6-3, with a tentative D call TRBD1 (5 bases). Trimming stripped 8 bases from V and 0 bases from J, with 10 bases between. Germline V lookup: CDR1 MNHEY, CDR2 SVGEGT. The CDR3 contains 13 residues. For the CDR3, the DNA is TGTGCCAGCCGGGACCCTACTAACTATGGCTACACCTTC. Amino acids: CASRDPTNYGYTF.

CDR3 residues: CASSPTSLGTDTQYF. In DNA form, the CDR3 reads TGCGCCAGCAGCCCAACTTCCCTAGGCACAGATACGCAGTATTTT. V is TRBV5-1 and J is TRBJ2-3; D call uncertain. V lost 4 bases to trimming and J lost 1 base, with 13 bases between them. The germline V gene has CDR1 SGHRS and CDR2 YFSETQ. This CDR3 is built from 15 residues.

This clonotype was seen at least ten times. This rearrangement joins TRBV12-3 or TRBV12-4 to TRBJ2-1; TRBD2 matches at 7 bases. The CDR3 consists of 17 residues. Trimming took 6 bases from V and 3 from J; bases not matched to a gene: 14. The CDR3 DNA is TGTGCCAGCAGCCAGGAACTAGCGCGGGAAATCTACAATGAGCAGTTCTTC. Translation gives CASSQELAREIYNEQFF.

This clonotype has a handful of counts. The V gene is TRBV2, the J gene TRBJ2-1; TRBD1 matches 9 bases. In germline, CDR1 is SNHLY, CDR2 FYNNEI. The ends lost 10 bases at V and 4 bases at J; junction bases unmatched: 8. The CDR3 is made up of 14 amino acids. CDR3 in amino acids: CATLRDRVYNEQFF. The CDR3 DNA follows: TGTGCCACTCTCCGGGACAGGGTATACAATGAGCAGTTCTTC.

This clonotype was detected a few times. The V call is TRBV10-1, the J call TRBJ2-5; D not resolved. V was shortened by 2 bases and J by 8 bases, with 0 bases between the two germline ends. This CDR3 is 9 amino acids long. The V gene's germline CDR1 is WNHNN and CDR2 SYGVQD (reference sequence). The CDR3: CASSETQYF. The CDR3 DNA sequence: TGCGCCAGCAGTGAGACCCAGTACTTC.

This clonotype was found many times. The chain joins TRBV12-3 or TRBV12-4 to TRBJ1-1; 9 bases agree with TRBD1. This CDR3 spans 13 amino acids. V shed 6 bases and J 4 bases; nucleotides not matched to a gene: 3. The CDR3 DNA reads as TGTGCCAGCAGCCACAGGGGGCCCACTGAAGCTTTCTTT. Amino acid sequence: CASSHRGPTEAFF.

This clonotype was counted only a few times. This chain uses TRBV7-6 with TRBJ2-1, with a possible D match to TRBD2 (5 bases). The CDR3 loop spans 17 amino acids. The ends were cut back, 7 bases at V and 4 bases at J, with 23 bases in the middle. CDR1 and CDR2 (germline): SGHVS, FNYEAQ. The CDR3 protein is CASISFAGMSPYNEQFF. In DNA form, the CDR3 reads TGTGCCAGCATCAGTTTTGCGGGTATGAGTCCTTACAATGAGCAGTTCTTC. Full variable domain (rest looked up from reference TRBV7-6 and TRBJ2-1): GAGVSQSPRYKVTKRGQDVALRCDPISGHVSLYWYRQALGQGPEFLTYFNYEAQQDKSGLPNDRFSAERPEGSISTLTIQRTEQRDSAMYRCASISFAGMSPYNEQFFGPGTRLTVL.

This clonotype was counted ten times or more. The CDR3 DNA follows: TGTGCCAGCAGTTTAGCAGGGGCTTTCTCTGGAAACACCATATATTTT. Its translation is CASSLAGAFSGNTIYF. The rearrangement uses TRBV6-5 and TRBJ1-3, with a weak D call TRBD1 (6 bases). The CDR3 is 16 amino acids. The germline V gene encodes CDR1 MNHEY and CDR2 SVGAGI. V lost 4 bases to trimming and J lost 0 bases, with 13 bases between them.

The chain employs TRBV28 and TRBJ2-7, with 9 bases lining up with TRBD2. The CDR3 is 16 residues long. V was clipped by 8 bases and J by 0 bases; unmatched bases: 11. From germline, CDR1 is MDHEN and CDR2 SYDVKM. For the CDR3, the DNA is TGTGCCAGCCATTTGGGGGCGGGAGGGCCCTCCTACGAGCAGTACTTC. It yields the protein CASHLGAGGPSYEQYF.

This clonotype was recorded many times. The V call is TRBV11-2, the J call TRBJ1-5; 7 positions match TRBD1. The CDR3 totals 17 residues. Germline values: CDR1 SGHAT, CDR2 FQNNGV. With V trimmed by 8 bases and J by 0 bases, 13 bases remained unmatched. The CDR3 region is CASYRGHQLYSNQPQHF. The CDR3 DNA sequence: TGTGCCAGCTACAGGGGCCATCAGCTCTATAGCAATCAGCCCCAGCATTTT.

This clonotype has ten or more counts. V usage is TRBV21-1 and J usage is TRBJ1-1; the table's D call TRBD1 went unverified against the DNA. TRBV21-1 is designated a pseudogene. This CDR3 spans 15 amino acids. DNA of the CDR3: TGTGCCAGCAGCAAAAACAAGGCAGGGCGAACTGAAGCTTTCTTT. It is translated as CASSKNKAGRTEAFF.

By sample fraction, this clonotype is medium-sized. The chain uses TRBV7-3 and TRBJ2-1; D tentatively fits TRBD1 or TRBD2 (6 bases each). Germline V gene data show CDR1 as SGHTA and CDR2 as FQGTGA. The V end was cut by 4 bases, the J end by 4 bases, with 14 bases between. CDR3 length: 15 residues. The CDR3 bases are TGTGCCAGCAGCTCCAACGGGGGCTTGTACAATGAGCAGTTCTTC. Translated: CASSSNGGLYNEQFF. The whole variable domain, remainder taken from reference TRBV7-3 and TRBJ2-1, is GAGVSQTPSNKVTEKGKYVELRCDPISGHTALYWYRQSLGQGPEFLIYFQGTGAADDSGLPNDRFFAVRPEGSVSTLKIQRTERGDSAVYLCASSSNGGLYNEQFFGPGTRLTVL.

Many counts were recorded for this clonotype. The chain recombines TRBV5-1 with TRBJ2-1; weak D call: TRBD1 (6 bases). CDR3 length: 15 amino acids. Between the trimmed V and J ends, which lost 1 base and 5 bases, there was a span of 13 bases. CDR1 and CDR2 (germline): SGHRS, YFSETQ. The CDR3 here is CASSLTGSGNNEQFF. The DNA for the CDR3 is TGCGCCAGCAGCTTGACAGGGTCGGGGAACAATGAGCAGTTCTTC.

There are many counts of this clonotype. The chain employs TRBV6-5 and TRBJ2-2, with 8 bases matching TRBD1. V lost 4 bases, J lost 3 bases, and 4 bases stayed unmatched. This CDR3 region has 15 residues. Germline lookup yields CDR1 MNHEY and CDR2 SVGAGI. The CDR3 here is CASSFRGRDTGELFF. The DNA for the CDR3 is TGTGCCAGCAGTTTCAGGGGGCGCGACACCGGGGAGCTGTTTTTT.

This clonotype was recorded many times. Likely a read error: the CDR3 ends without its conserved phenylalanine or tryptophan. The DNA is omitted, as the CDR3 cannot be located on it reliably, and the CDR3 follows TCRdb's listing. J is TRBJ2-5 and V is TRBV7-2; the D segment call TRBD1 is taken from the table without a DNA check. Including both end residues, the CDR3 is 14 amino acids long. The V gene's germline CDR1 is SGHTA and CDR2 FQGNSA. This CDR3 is CASSLVAFGTRLGI.

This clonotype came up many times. The CDR3, as DNA: TGCAGTGCCGCGTACCATGAGCAGTTCTTC. It specifies CSAAYHEQFF. The rearrangement joins TRBV20-1 to TRBJ2-1; D not certain. CDR3 size: 10 residues. In germline, CDR1 is DFQATT, CDR2 SNEGSKA (reference sequence). The V end was cut by 6 bases, the J end by 8 bases, with 8 bases between.

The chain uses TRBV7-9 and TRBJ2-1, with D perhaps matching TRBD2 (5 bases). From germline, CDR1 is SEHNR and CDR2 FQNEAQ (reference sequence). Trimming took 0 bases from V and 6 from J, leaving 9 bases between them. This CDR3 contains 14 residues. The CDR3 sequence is CASSLAGLANEQFF. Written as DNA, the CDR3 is TGTGCCAGCAGCTTAGCCGGGCTAGCCAATGAGCAGTTCTTC.

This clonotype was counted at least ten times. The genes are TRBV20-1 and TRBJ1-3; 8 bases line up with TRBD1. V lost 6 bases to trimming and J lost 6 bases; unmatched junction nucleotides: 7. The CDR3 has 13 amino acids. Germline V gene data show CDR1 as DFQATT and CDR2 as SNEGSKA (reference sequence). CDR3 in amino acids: CSATRQGPNTIYF. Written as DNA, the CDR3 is TGCAGTGCGACCCGACAGGGGCCAAACACCATATATTTT.